The 27 T cell receptor beta chains reported below all come from one sample, sequenced in a study of response to subunit inactivated influenza vaccine. MiXCR, run by TCRdb on the RT-PCR reads, gives a single entry per CDR3 protein. This table has about 500,000 distinct CDR3 sequences, approximately 15% appearing once. The sequences come from CD4+ T cells sorted from PBMCs, collected about 23 months after vaccination. All receptors derive from a man aged 50 to 75 who received an inactivated influenza vaccine.

The rearrangement links TRBV10-3 to TRBJ1-1, with no clear D. The CDR3 has 13 residues. The germline V gene encodes CDR1 ENHRY and CDR2 SYGVKD. V was pared by 6 bases and J by 3 bases, with 11 bases between. In DNA, the CDR3 is TGTGCCATCAGGGTGACACTTGACACTGAAGCTTTCTTT. It specifies CAIRVTLDTEAFF.

In its sample, this clonotype was seen a few times. The V call is TRBV14, the J call TRBJ2-3; 13 bases agree with TRBD2. The CDR3 is 15 amino acids. Trimming removed 4 bases from V and 6 bases from J; junction bases left unmatched: 4. From germline, CDR1 is SGHDN and CDR2 FVKESK. The CDR3, as DNA: TGTGCCAGCAGCCCCGGGACTAGCGGGGCCGATACGCAGTATTTT. It is translated as CASSPGTSGADTQYF.

The sample holds a few counts of this clonotype. The chain recombines TRBV5-1 with TRBJ2-7; 7 bases match TRBD1. The V gene's germline CDR1 is SGHRS and CDR2 YFSETQ. The CDR3 loop spans 15 amino acids. Trimming at V came to 0 bases and at J to 3 bases, leaving 6 bases not matched to a gene. CDR3 in amino acids: CASSLGGTANYEQYF. DNA of the CDR3: TGCGCCAGCAGCTTGGGTGGGACAGCGAACTACGAGCAGTACTTC.

The J gene is TRBJ2-2, the V gene TRBV29-1, with D unresolved. The CDR3 contains 13 residues. V lost 5 bases to trimming and J lost 1 base, with 8 bases between them. CDR1 is SQVTM, CDR2 ANQGSEA, per germline. This CDR3 is CSVRAGNTGELFF. The CDR3 coding sequence is TGCAGCGTTCGGGCAGGGAACACCGGGGAGCTGTTTTTT.

The sample holds a few counts of this clonotype. The chain uses TRBV29-1 and TRBJ1-2; D is unresolved. The V gene lost 3 bases and the J gene lost 8 bases, with 10 bases spanning the gap. CDR1 is SQVTM and CDR2 is ANQGSEA in the germline V gene. This CDR3 has 11 amino acids. The CDR3 here is CSVEKVSGYTF. As DNA, the CDR3 is TGCAGCGTTGAGAAGGTCAGCGGCTACACCTTC.

This clonotype was seen a few times. V usage is TRBV9 and J usage is TRBJ2-2; 10 bases agree with TRBD1. The CDR3 sequence is 16 residues long. Germline CDR1 and CDR2: SGDLS and YYNGEE. V lost 4 bases and J lost 6; bases outside the gene matches: 9. The DNA for the CDR3 is TGTGCCAGCAGCTTACATGGGACAGGGGAGTCCGGGGAGCTGTTTTTT. Translating it yields CASSLHGTGESGELFF.

The V gene is TRBV15, the J gene TRBJ2-1; D uncertain. There are 14 residues in the CDR3. Trimming cost V 0 bases and J 8 bases, with 11 bases left between them. Germline V gene data show CDR1 as LNHNV and CDR2 as YYDKDF (reference sequence). CDR3 sequence: CATSRDRTSYEQFF. DNA for the CDR3: TGTGCCACCAGCAGAGATCGGACCTCCTATGAGCAGTTCTTC.

The sample holds a few counts of this clonotype. The gene calls are TRBV27 and TRBJ2-2; no clear D gene. The CDR3 is 14 residues long. Germline V lookup: CDR1 MNHEY, CDR2 SMNVEV (reference sequence). Trimming took 6 bases from V and 0 from J, leaving 8 bases between them. The CDR3 DNA follows: TGTGCCAGCAGCAGAACAACGAACACCGGGGAGCTGTTTTTT. Protein sequence: CASSRTTNTGELFF.

This clonotype was picked up a small number of times. This chain joins TRBV3-1 and TRBJ2-1; D perhaps matches TRBD2 (6 bases). This CDR3 has 15 amino acids. CDR1 is LGHDT, CDR2 YNNKEL, per germline (reference sequence). V lost 3 bases, J lost 3 bases, and 12 bases lay in between. DNA of the CDR3: TGTGCCAGCAGCCATCGGGAGCCGTACTACAATGAGCAGTTCTTC. Translating it yields CASSHREPYYNEQFF.

The chain employs TRBV12-3 or TRBV12-4 and TRBJ1-3; maybe TRBD1 (5 bases). This CDR3 spans 14 amino acids. V was shortened by 6 bases and J by 2 bases, with 11 bases between the two germline ends. DNA for the CDR3: TGTGCCAGCAGGGTGGGACCTCCTGGAAACACCATATATTTT. Its protein product is CASRVGPPGNTIYF.

This clonotype occurred once. This chain links TRBV2 with TRBJ2-7; TRBD2 is a possible D gene (5 bases). The CDR3 length is 16 residues. V lost 2 bases, J lost 4 bases, and 18 bases lay in between. Germline CDR1 SNHLY, CDR2 FYNNEI. CDR3 sequence reads: CASSENAAGRRYEQYF. The DNA for the CDR3 is TGTGCCAGCAGTGAAAACGCTGCGGGCCGTAGGTACGAGCAGTACTTC.

This clonotype was seen a few times. CDR3 amino acids: CSAIRGISNQPQHF. CDR3 sequence (DNA): TGCAGTGCTATCAGGGGGATTAGCAATCAGCCCCAGCATTTT. V usage is TRBV20-1 and J usage is TRBJ1-5; 7 nucleotides agree with TRBD1. The CDR3 covers 14 residues. Germline CDR1 DFQATT, CDR2 SNEGSKA (reference sequence). V shed 4 bases, J shed 0 bases, and the junction held 3 bases outside the gene matches.

This clonotype was seen at least ten times. The chain links TRBV5-1 to TRBJ2-3, with D unclear. This CDR3 is 13 amino acids long. In germline, CDR1 is SGHRS, CDR2 YFSETQ. V dropped 5 bases and J dropped 2 bases, with 9 bases sitting between them. Written as DNA, the CDR3 is TGCGCCAGCAGGGACCTTTACACAGATACGCAGTATTTT. Protein sequence: CASRDLYTDTQYF.

This chain links TRBV4-1 with TRBJ2-1, with 9 bases identical to TRBD1. The germline CDR1 and CDR2 sequences are MGHRA and YSYEKL. V lost 0 bases, J lost 3 bases, and 6 bases stayed unmatched. The CDR3 contains 17 residues. DNA of the CDR3: TGCGCCAGCAGCCAAGAACTACAGGGGGCTAACTACAATGAGCAGTTCTTC. Translation gives CASSQELQGANYNEQFF.

The table lists this clonotype with many counts. CDR3 nucleotide sequence: TGTGCCACCTCGACAGGGGTGGAAGAGACCCAGTACTTC. Encoded protein: CATSTGVEETQYF. The chain uses TRBV15 and TRBJ2-5; 8 bases map to TRBD1. The CDR3 length is 13 residues. Losses at the gene ends were 8 bases for V and 3 bases for J; bases not matched to a gene: 5. Germline CDR1 reads LNHNV; CDR2 reads YYDKDF (reference sequence). Full variable domain (missing parts from reference TRBV15 and TRBJ2-5): DAMVIQNPRYQVTQFGKPVTLSCSQTLNHNVMYWYQQKSSQAPKLLFHYYDKDFNNEADTPDNFQSRRPNTSFCFLDIRSPGLGDTAMYLCATSTGVEETQYFGPGTRLLVL.

There are a few counts of this clonotype. J is TRBJ2-3 and V is TRBV5-1, with D possibly TRBD2 on 7 matching bases. The length of the CDR3 is 16 residues. Germline V gene sequence: CDR1 SGHRS, CDR2 YFSETQ. V was shortened by 5 bases and J by 2 bases, with 18 bases between the two germline ends. The chain's CDR3 is CASSHYGRGPTDTQYF. The CDR3, as DNA: TGCGCCAGCAGTCATTATGGGCGGGGGCCCACAGATACGCAGTATTTT.

This clonotype has only a few counts. Here the CDR3 reads CASSFTGGSGELFF. DNA of the CDR3: TGTGCCAGCAGTTTTACAGGGGGCTCCGGGGAGCTGTTTTTT. The chain combines TRBV12-3 or TRBV12-4 with TRBJ2-2, with 9 bases matching TRBD1. Trimming at V came to 3 bases and at J to 6 bases, leaving 2 bases not matched to a gene. CDR3 size: 14 residues.

This clonotype has a handful of counts. The rearrangement links TRBV20-1 to TRBJ2-7; perhaps TRBD2 as D (5 bases). The CDR3 extends over 12 amino acids. Trimming took 6 bases from V and 3 from J, leaving 12 bases between them. Per germline, CDR1 DFQATT and CDR2 SNEGSKA (reference sequence). The CDR3 sequence is CSAEGNNYEQYF. For the CDR3, the DNA is TGCAGTGCAGAGGGAAACAACTACGAGCAGTACTTC.

This clonotype was picked up a small number of times. This chain connects TRBV3-1 to TRBJ2-1, with D unclear. The CDR3 sequence is 15 residues long. Germline CDR1 LGHDT, CDR2 YNNKEL (reference sequence). V lost 6 bases to trimming and J lost 5 bases, with 17 bases between them. Written as DNA, the CDR3 is TGTGCCAGCAGACATGCCGGCCCGGATAACAATGAGCAGTTCTTC. It specifies CASRHAGPDNNEQFF.

This chain joins TRBV6-5 and TRBJ1-2; TRBD1 aligns across 9 bases. Trimming took 4 bases from V and 3 from J; bases not matched to a gene: 0. CDR3 length: 13 amino acids. Germline V gives CDR1 MNHEY, CDR2 SVGAGI. The CDR3 region has the DNA TGTGCCAGCAGTTGGGACAGGGACTATGGCTACACCTTC. It translates to CASSWDRDYGYTF.

In this sample, this clonotype turned up a few times. The chain employs TRBV15 and TRBJ1-5, with D tentatively TRBD1 (5 bases). The CDR3 consists of 16 residues. The germline V gene encodes CDR1 LNHNV and CDR2 YYDKDF (reference sequence). Deletions cut 1 base from V and 0 bases from J, with 10 bases between. In nucleotides, the CDR3 is TGTGCCACCAGCAGAGCAGGGCACAATAGCAATCAGCCCCAGCATTTT. The encoded protein is CATSRAGHNSNQPQHF.

This clonotype was counted a few times. The chain carries TRBV3-1 and TRBJ2-2; no definite D call. Germline CDR1 reads LGHDT; CDR2 reads YNNKEL (reference sequence). V was shortened by 0 bases and J by 6 bases, with 5 bases between the two germline ends. There are 13 residues in the CDR3. CDR3 in amino acids: CASSQDSAGELFF. In DNA form, the CDR3 reads TGTGCCAGCAGCCAAGACTCGGCCGGGGAGCTGTTTTTT.

This chain uses TRBV9 with TRBJ2-1, with D perhaps matching TRBD2 (6 bases). Trimming removed 1 base from V and 5 bases from J, with 13 bases in between. Germline V gives CDR1 SGDLS, CDR2 YYNGEE. The CDR3 sequence is 15 residues long. The CDR3 here is CASSVQAGRDNEQFF. CDR3 bases: TGTGCCAGCAGCGTACAAGCGGGTCGAGACAATGAGCAGTTCTTC.

This clonotype was found a few times. The chain employs TRBV6-1 and TRBJ2-1; TRBD1 agrees at 10 bases. Germline V gene lookup returns CDR1 MNHNS and CDR2 SASEGT. The trim removed 6 bases at V and 5 bases at J, leaving 10 bases unmatched. This CDR3 spans 16 amino acids. The DNA of the CDR3 is TGTGCCAGCAGGACCGAACGGACAGGGGGGAACAATGAGCAGTTCTTC. Its translation is CASRTERTGGNNEQFF.

This clonotype turned up a few times. The gene calls are TRBV7-9 and TRBJ2-3, with 8 bases lining up with TRBD2. CDR1 and CDR2 from the germline V gene are SEHNR and FQNEAQ (reference sequence). J gave up 2 bases and V 0 bases, and 1 base lay outside the gene matches. This CDR3 region has 15 residues. The CDR3 DNA reads as TGTGCCAGCAGCTTAGCTAGCGGGGTCACAGATACGCAGTATTTT. This gives the protein CASSLASGVTDTQYF.

V is TRBV12-3 or TRBV12-4 and J is TRBJ1-5; D uncertain. Trimming shortened V by 5 bases and J by 11 bases, and 16 bases separated the two germline ends. The CDR3 sequence is 13 residues long. The chain's CDR3 is CASSQVGSGSQHF. The CDR3 DNA follows: TGTGCCAGCAGTCAGGTAGGGTCTGGATCCCAGCATTTT.

This clonotype was observed many times. The rearrangement links TRBV7-2 to TRBJ2-3, with D possibly TRBD2 on 6 matching bases. Germline V CDR1 and CDR2: SGHTA, FQGNSA. Trimming stripped 5 bases from V and 0 bases from J, with 9 bases between. This CDR3 has 14 residues. Here the CDR3 reads CASSRGLSTDTQYF. For the CDR3, the DNA is TGTGCCAGCAGCCGTGGACTAAGCACAGATACGCAGTATTTT.